The clone carrying this T cell receptor beta chain was observed at least ten times. As yet, its antigen is unknown. Germline values: CDR1 SGHKS, CDR2 YYEKEE (reference sequence). The ends were cut back, 0 bases at V and 2 bases at J, with 12 bases in the middle. This CDR3 comprises 15 residues. PBMCs numbering 2 million and stored at -80 C yielded the unsorted libraries. One entry per CDR3 protein, called by TCRdb with MiXCR from the 5' RACE reads. The sample consists of over 25,000 distinct CDR3 sequences, around 21% of them appearing once. The source of the sample is a study of neurological immune-mediated disorders. Study outcomes and limitations: Private repertoires in all groups were suggested by the finding that expanded clones across subjects shared no CDR3 amino acid sequences.

Sequences were obtained from PBMCs. The TCR comes from a woman between 55 and 75 years old in good health. The chain links TRBV5-5 to TRBJ2-7; a possible D gene is TRBD1 (6 bases). CDR3 bases: TGTGCCAGCAGCTTGGGGTGGCAGGGGACCTACGAGCAGTACTTC. Translation gives CASSLGWQGTYEQYF.